The 27 T cell receptor beta chains below come from one sample, sequenced in a study of Graves' ophthalmopathy and Graves' hyperthyroidism. The authors amplified TCR beta CDR3 regions from RNA transcripts. HTBI-primed first-round RT-PCR preceded second-round multiplex PCR. MiXCR, applied by TCRdb to the multiplex PCR reads, yields one record per CDR3 protein. This sample has about 370,000 distinct CDR3 sequences, with around 16% found just once. The material sequenced was peripheral blood. The source is a woman between 18 and 30 years old with Graves' ophthalmopathy.

This clonotype was seen many times. The conserved phenylalanine or tryptophan normally closing the CDR3 is absent here, so this likely arose from a read error. V usage is TRBV18 and J usage is TRBJ2-7; D might be TRBD1 (6 bases). V was trimmed by 6 bases and J by 3 bases, leaving 18 bases between them. CDR3 size: 15 residues. Germline lookup yields CDR1 KGHSH and CDR2 LQKENI. The CDR3 reads CASSPGQREVYEQYL. CDR3 nucleotides: TGTGCCAGCTCTCCTGGACAGAGAGAGGTCTACGAGCAGTACCTC.

This clonotype was counted at least ten times. The J gene is TRBJ1-1, the V gene TRBV12-3 or TRBV12-4, with D possibly being TRBD1 (5 bases). The CDR3 consists of 15 residues. Deletions cut 5 bases from V and 0 bases from J, with 13 bases between. CDR3 DNA sequence: TGTGCCAGCAGTCCCCCCAGGGAGCTGAACACTGAAGCTTTCTTT. As protein: CASSPPRELNTEAFF.

This clonotype was detected ten times or more. The chain combines TRBV11-2 with TRBJ2-2; 7 bases are shared with TRBD1. V shed 5 bases and J 5 bases; nucleotides not matched to a gene: 11. The CDR3 is made up of 16 amino acids. Germline loops: CDR1 SGHAT, CDR2 FQNNGV. CDR3 residues: CASSPSGTARTGELFF. The CDR3 coding sequence is TGTGCCAGCAGCCCTTCCGGGACAGCAAGAACCGGGGAGCTGTTTTTT.

Ten or more counts support this clonotype. CDR3 loop: CASSFQRGSYEQYF. In nucleotides, the CDR3 is TGTGCCAGCAGCTTTCAGCGGGGGTCCTACGAGCAGTACTTC. The rearrangement joins TRBV7-2 to TRBJ2-7, with 8 nucleotides matching TRBD2. Germline CDR1 reads SGHTA; CDR2 reads FQGNSA. The CDR3 runs 14 residues. V was clipped by 3 bases and J by 1 base; unmatched bases: 2. Full variable domain (remainder filled in from reference TRBV7-2 and TRBJ2-7): GAGVSQSPSNKVTEKGKDVELRCDPISGHTALYWYRQSLGQGLEFLIYFQGNSAPDKSGLPSDRFSAERTGGSVSTLTIQRTQQEDSAVYLCASSFQRGSYEQYFGPGTRLTVT.

This clonotype was observed at least ten times. The V and J genes are TRBV6-5 and TRBJ2-7; TRBD2 matches 13 bases. The CDR3 has 16 amino acids. The germline V gene has CDR1 MNHEY and CDR2 SVGAGI. The junction had 3 bases not matched to a gene; V was cut back by 4 bases and J by 0 bases. The CDR3 DNA reads as TGTGCCAGCAGTTCGGGGACTAGCGGGGACTCCTACGAGCAGTACTTC. Translated: CASSSGTSGDSYEQYF.

This rearrangement joins TRBV12-5 to TRBJ1-1; D gene ambiguous. The CDR3 sequence is 14 residues long. Germline V gene sequence: CDR1 LGHNT, CDR2 FRNRAP. V lost 6 bases, J lost 0 bases, and 11 bases lay in between. CDR3 nucleotides: TGTGCTAGTGGACCCGGACGGCTGAACACTGAAGCTTTCTTT. Its protein product is CASGPGRLNTEAFF.

This clonotype was seen at least ten times. The chain carries TRBV6-2 or TRBV6-3 and TRBJ2-6; D uncertain. The CDR3 is made up of 13 amino acids. Germline V gene lookup returns CDR1 MNHEY and CDR2 SVGEGT. Trimming removed 8 bases at V and 2 bases at J, with 7 bases between. The CDR3 sequence: CASAATGANVLTF. The CDR3 region has the DNA TGTGCCAGCGCGGCCACTGGGGCCAACGTCCTGACTTTC.

This clonotype was counted at least ten times. CDR3 bases: TGTGCCAGCAGCTCCCGGGACAGAGACACCGGGGAGCTGTTTTTT. Its protein is CASSSRDRDTGELFF. This chain connects TRBV7-9 to TRBJ2-2, with 7 bases that match TRBD1. CDR1 and CDR2 from the germline V gene are SEHNR and FQNEAQ (reference sequence). The CDR3 runs to 15 residues. V trimming: 4 bases; J trimming: 3 bases; junction bases outside the gene matches: 5.

This clonotype was found many times. The chain carries TRBV6-5 and TRBJ1-2, with TRBD1 matching over 8 bases. The trim removed 8 bases at V and 2 bases at J, leaving 13 bases unmatched. CDR3 length: 16 amino acids. CDR1 is MNHEY and CDR2 is SVGAGI in the germline V gene. The CDR3 reads CASRYQLDRENYGYTF. In DNA form, the CDR3 reads TGTGCCAGCCGATACCAATTGGACAGGGAAAACTATGGCTACACCTTC.

The table lists this clonotype with many counts. A read error may produce the germline difference seen at one junction end. This chain joins TRBV2 and TRBJ2-5, with D possibly TRBD2 on 6 matching bases. Germline V gene data show CDR1 as SNHLY and CDR2 as FYNNEI. This CDR3 is built from 21 residues. As DNA, the CDR3 is TGTGCCAGCAGTGCCCCCATAGCGTCACGGGAGCCTGATATTACAAGAGAGGCCCAGTACTTC. Amino acid sequence: CASSAPIASREPDITREAQYF.

The sample holds many counts of this clonotype. V usage is TRBV27 and J usage is TRBJ2-2, with D perhaps assigned TRBD1 or TRBD2 (6 bases each). This CDR3 is 15 amino acids long. With 2 bases removed from V and 5 bases from J, the gap between germline ends came to 12 bases. Per the germline V gene, CDR1 is MNHEY and CDR2 is SMNVEV (reference sequence). The CDR3 nucleotides read TGTGCCAGCAGTTTACTGGGGGGCCTTACCGGGGAGCTGTTTTTT. It encodes CASSLLGGLTGELFF.

This clonotype was detected ten times or more. J is TRBJ2-7 and V is TRBV6-2 or TRBV6-3; D is unresolved. The germline V gene has CDR1 MNHEY and CDR2 SVGEGT. The CDR3 consists of 12 residues. Trimming left V 5 bases short and J 3 bases short, with 8 bases between. The CDR3 here is CASSQDGYEQYF. The CDR3 DNA reads as TGTGCCAGCAGTCAGGACGGCTACGAGCAGTACTTC.

This clonotype was seen many times. The rearrangement links TRBV19 to TRBJ1-1, with 12 bases fitting TRBD1. Trimming took 6 bases from V and 3 from J; bases not matched to a gene: 8. CDR1 and CDR2 from the germline V gene are LNHDA and SQIVND (reference sequence). The CDR3 is 16 residues long. The DNA for the CDR3 is TGTGCCAGTAGCTCCGGGACAGGGGGCTGGGACACTGAAGCTTTCTTT. Encoded protein: CASSSGTGGWDTEAFF.

This clonotype was seen a few times. The rearrangement joins TRBV18 to TRBJ2-5, with 8 positions matching TRBD1. The CDR3 covers 15 residues. Germline CDR1 reads KGHSH; CDR2 reads LQKENI. V lost 4 bases to trimming and J lost 5 bases; unmatched junction nucleotides: 9. In nucleotides, the CDR3 is TGTGCCAGCTCACTCGGACAGGGAAGTTGGGAGACCCAGTACTTC. Protein sequence: CASSLGQGSWETQYF.

Ten or more counts support this clonotype. The chain couples TRBV28 to TRBJ1-5; D gene ambiguous. The germline V and J ends were trimmed by 5 bases and 8 bases, with 19 bases remaining between them. The CDR3 is 15 amino acids. CDR1 is MDHEN and CDR2 is SYDVKM in the germline V gene. CDR3 sequence reads: CASSSGAAGREPQHF. The CDR3 nucleotides read TGTGCCAGCAGTAGTGGAGCCGCCGGACGGGAGCCCCAGCATTTT. The variable domain in full, completed from reference TRBV28 and TRBJ1-5, reads DVKVTQSSRYLVKRTGEKVFLECVQDMDHENMFWYRQDPGLGLRLIYFSYDVKMKEKGDIPEGYSVSREKKERFSLILESASTNQTSMYLCASSSGAAGREPQHFGDGTRLSIL.

This clonotype came up many times. This chain connects TRBV7-3 to TRBJ2-2; D uncertain. Germline V gene data show CDR1 as SGHTA and CDR2 as FQGTGA. The ends were cut back, 2 bases at V and 5 bases at J, with 15 bases in the middle. CDR3 length: 16 residues. This chain's CDR3 is CASSLRQPVFTGELFF. Here the CDR3 DNA reads TGTGCCAGCAGCTTACGCCAACCCGTTTTTACCGGGGAGCTGTTTTTT.

This clonotype occurred many times. The chain is built from TRBV30 and TRBJ1-2; tentative D call: TRBD1 (5 bases). This CDR3 spans 13 amino acids. Trimming removed 8 bases from V and 4 bases from J, with 17 bases in between. Germline CDR1 and CDR2: GTSNPN and SVGIG (reference sequence). The CDR3 nucleotides are TGTGCCAGCATTCCAGGGTCTGGCTATGGCTACACCTTC. The encoded protein is CASIPGSGYGYTF.

This clonotype was seen at least ten times. V usage is TRBV12-3 or TRBV12-4 and J usage is TRBJ2-2; D gene ambiguous. The CDR3 sequence is 17 residues long. V was shortened by 3 bases and J by 5 bases, with 19 bases between the two germline ends. CDR3 residues: CASSFGSTAASTGELFF. The CDR3 DNA sequence: TGTGCCAGCAGTTTTGGATCAACGGCAGCCTCGACCGGGGAGCTGTTTTTT.

V and J are TRBV7-6 and TRBJ2-7; no reliable D call. CDR1 is SGHVS and CDR2 is FNYEAQ in the germline V gene. This CDR3 has 14 amino acids. The germline V and J ends were trimmed by 5 bases and 3 bases, with 14 bases remaining between them. The CDR3 nucleotides read TGTGCCAGCAGCCCTATGGATCAAAACTACGAGCAGTACTTC. As protein: CASSPMDQNYEQYF.

V gene TRBV2 combines with J gene TRBJ2-7; 13 bases are shared with TRBD2. Germline V CDR1 and CDR2: SNHLY, FYNNEI. The CDR3 consists of 15 residues. The J segment lost 4 bases and the V segment lost 6 bases, leaving 6 bases of the junction unmatched. The CDR3 nucleotides are TGTGCCAGCAGGGAGACTAGCGGGAGGTTTTACGAGCAGTACTTC. This translates into CASRETSGRFYEQYF. Based on the CDR3 plus reference TRBV2 and TRBJ2-7, the full variable domain is EPEVTQTPSHQVTQMGQEVILRCVPISNHLYFYWYRQILGQKVEFLVSFYNNEISEKSEIFDDQFSVERPDGSNFTLKIRSTKLEDSAMYFCASRETSGRFYEQYFGPGTRLTVT.

Ten or more counts support this clonotype. The genes are TRBV28 and TRBJ1-2; 9 bases match TRBD1. The ends lost 7 bases at V and 8 bases at J; junction bases unmatched: 11. CDR1 and CDR2 (germline): MDHEN, SYDVKM. CDR3 length: 14 residues. Here the CDR3 reads CASIAGQGVYGYTF. In DNA, the CDR3 is TGTGCCAGCATTGCGGGACAGGGAGTATACGGCTACACCTTC.

In its sample, this clonotype was seen many times. This chain connects TRBV9 to TRBJ2-3, with TRBD2 identical over 11 bases. The junction had 1 base not matched to a gene; V was cut back by 0 bases and J by 1 base. Germline values: CDR1 SGDLS, CDR2 YYNGEE. The CDR3 consists of 16 residues. DNA for the CDR3: TGTGCCAGCAGCGTAGTACTAGCGGGAGGCACAGATACGCAGTATTTT. Amino acids: CASSVVLAGGTDTQYF.

This clonotype was counted many times. The J gene is TRBJ2-7, the V gene TRBV11-2; D may be TRBD1 (6 bases). Germline V lookup: CDR1 SGHAT, CDR2 FQNNGV. The ends were cut back, 0 bases at V and 4 bases at J, with 13 bases in the middle. This CDR3 is built from 15 residues. The CDR3 loop reads CASSLEVIGGYEQYF. The CDR3 nucleotides read TGTGCCAGCAGCTTAGAAGTTATAGGGGGTTACGAGCAGTACTTC.

The table lists this clonotype with many counts. V and J are TRBV6-2 or TRBV6-3 and TRBJ2-6; D not resolved. The ends were cut back, 6 bases at V and 0 bases at J, with 3 bases in the middle. This CDR3 has 13 residues. Germline values: CDR1 MNHEY, CDR2 SVGEGT. The CDR3 sequence: CASRPSGANVLTF. The CDR3 bases are TGTGCCAGCAGACCCTCTGGGGCCAACGTCCTGACTTTC.

The chain is built from TRBV2 and TRBJ2-5; D uncertain. V was pared by 6 bases and J by 5 bases, with 10 bases between. The CDR3 totals 12 residues. Germline values: CDR1 SNHLY, CDR2 FYNNEI. This chain's CDR3 is CASRKSGETQYF. DNA for the CDR3: TGTGCCAGCAGAAAATCTGGGGAGACCCAGTACTTC.

A few counts support this clonotype. A junction boundary mismatches the germline segment, possibly from a read error. This sequence joins TRBV12-3 or TRBV12-4 and TRBJ2-2; a possible D gene is TRBD1 (5 bases). The CDR3 extends over 15 amino acids. The CDR3 DNA reads as TGTACCAGCAGTTTTCTCTCAAGGGGCACCGGGGAGCTGTTTTTT. It translates to CTSSFLSRGTGELFF.

This sequence joins TRBV7-2 and TRBJ2-7; D gene uncertain. Trimming took off 1 base at V and 3 bases at J, with 10 bases between the two ends. Germline V CDR1 and CDR2: SGHTA, FQGNSA. The CDR3 has 14 residues. The DNA of the CDR3 is TGTGCCAGCAGCTTAGAGTACCGTTACTACGAGCAGTACTTC. The encoded protein is CASSLEYRYYEQYF.